This T cell receptor (beta chain) was observed in a study of T cell responses to AZD1222 COVID-19 vaccine. The protocol was immunoSEQ multiplex PCR, while the TCRdb copy is restricted to in-frame clones and leaves out a portion. The table shows 40,000 to 60,000 clones, with 80% to 90% occurring only once. Germline V gene lookup returns CDR1 SQVTM and CDR2 ANQGSEA. The CDR3 is 13 residues long. Trimming cost V 5 bases and J 6 bases, with 17 bases left between them. Both about-4-week and about-12-week second-dose recipients were combined. Whole-study results and caveats: Spike-specific TCR breadth and depth grew following two AZD1222 doses. Just 5 to 7 people given AZD1222 tested seropositive at baseline. Among the donors, most were white British and more were female, and clonal diversity was possibly underestimated.

As concerns this clone: Its antigen is not known.

This TCR was recovered from an adult who received the AZD1222 COVID-19 vaccine. The chain employs TRBV29-1 and TRBJ2-7; D may be TRBD1 (6 bases). The sequences come from peripheral blood, collected 28 days after the second AZD1222 dose. CDR3 sequence reads: CSVTVRQVGEQYF. Here the CDR3 DNA reads TGCAGCGTTACCGTCCGACAGGTAGGCGAGCAGTACTTC.